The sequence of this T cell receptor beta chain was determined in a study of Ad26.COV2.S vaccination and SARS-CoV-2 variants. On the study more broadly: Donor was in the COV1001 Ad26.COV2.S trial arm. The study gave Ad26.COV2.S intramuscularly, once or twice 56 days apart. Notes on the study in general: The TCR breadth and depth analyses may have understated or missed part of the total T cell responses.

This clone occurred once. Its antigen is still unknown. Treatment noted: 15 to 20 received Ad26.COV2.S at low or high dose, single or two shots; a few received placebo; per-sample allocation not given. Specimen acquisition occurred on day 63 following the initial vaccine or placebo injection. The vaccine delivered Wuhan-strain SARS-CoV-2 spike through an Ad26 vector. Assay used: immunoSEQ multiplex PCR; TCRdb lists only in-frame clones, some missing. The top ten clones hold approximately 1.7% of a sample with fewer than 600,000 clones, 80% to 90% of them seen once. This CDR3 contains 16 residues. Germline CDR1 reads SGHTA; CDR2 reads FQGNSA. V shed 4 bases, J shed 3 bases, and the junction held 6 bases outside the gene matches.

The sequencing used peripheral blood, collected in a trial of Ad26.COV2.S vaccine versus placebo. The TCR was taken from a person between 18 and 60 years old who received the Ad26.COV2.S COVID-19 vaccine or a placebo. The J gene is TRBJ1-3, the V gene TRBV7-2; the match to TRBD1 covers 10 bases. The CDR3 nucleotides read TGTGCCAGCAGCTCCCGGGACAGGGGAGGTGGAAACACCATATATTTT. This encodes CASSSRDRGGGNTIYF.